This paragraph covers one TCR beta chain sequence. This clonotype was counted only a few times. This receptor's antigen is unknown. There are no base qualities to consult, and no much larger clone falls within one base. The sample comes from a study of CD8+CD57+ T cells in acquired aplastic anemia listed by TCRdb under 2018. Notes on the research overall: On average, sorted CD4+ and CD8+ cells yielded around 3.5 ug of extracted DNA, with a range of roughly 0.18 to 27.4 ug. CD8+CD57+ expansion was defined as a frequency above the mean frequency observed in healthy subjects.

According to the germline V gene, CDR1 reads SGHRS and CDR2 reads YFSETQ. Ends trimmed: V by 0 bases, J by 7 bases; bases unmatched to a gene: 8. The CDR3 has 16 amino acids, counting the end cysteine and phenylalanine. Of the read, only the CDR3 DNA is kept; its 48 bases are in frame from base 1. Patients chosen for sequencing had shown expansion of CD8+CD57+ cells by flow cytometry. Every patient had severe acquired aplastic anemia, diagnosed using the International Study of Aplastic Anemia and Agranulocytosis and Camitta criteria. At the time blood was sampled, none of the patients had received any therapy. TCR repertoires of sorted CD4+ and CD8+ blood T cells from severe aplastic anemia patients and healthy subjects were deep-sequenced in the study. In the USA, patient enrollment took place under clinicaltrials.gov protocols 00001620, 01623167, 00001397, 00071045, 00081523 and 00961064. Ficoll-Paque density gradient centrifugation was used to isolate peripheral blood mononuclear cells. Before DNA extraction, CD4+ and CD8+ T cells were sorted with FACS or magnetic beads.

The paper's findings and limits, for the study overall: No significant difference in CD8+ Simpson's diversity was found between patients and healthy controls (P=0.060). Over 25 CD8+ CDR3 sequences were found in both patients and controls but appeared to be highly expressed in patients and within the immunodominant clones of the patients.

Profiling of TCR beta VDJ combinations and CDR3 sequences used genomic DNA as the template. An Illumina HiSeq 2000 was used for TCR repertoire sequencing. The original methods were these. Repertoire assessment relied on Simpson's diversity index, CDR3 size and DJ length profiles, and TRBV/TRBJ rearrangement plots. The most abundant DNA sequence in the deep sequencing data was taken as the immunodominant clone. CDR3 amino acid sequences were screened for sharing across subjects and were compared with published repertoires and the VDJdb database. TCRdb trimmed the raw reads at Q25, called clones with MiXCR and kept productive beta chains. Identical CDR3 proteins give one entry, which carries the most common genes and DNA. TCRdb's processing, not the study's, gives the V and J calls here. The sample table holds under 200,000 distinct CDR3 sequences, of which roughly 48% were seen once. The top ten clones comprise about 30% of the sample.

The clonotype was recovered from a human donor with aplastic anemia. The chain couples TRBV5-1 to TRBJ2-1, and 9 bases in between align with TRBD2. Sequenced material: sorted CD4+, CD8+, or CD8+CD57+ T cells (not recorded which) from PBMCs. The bases read TGCGCCAGCAGCTTGGGGGCGGGAGGGCCTAGAAATGAGCAGTTCTTC. It is translated as CASSLGAGGPRNEQFF.